This TCR beta chain was recorded in a study of blood T cell repertoires in COVID-19. Losses at the gene ends were 4 bases for V and 6 bases for J; bases not matched to a gene: 2. The CDR3 contains 11 residues. Germline lookup yields CDR1 GTSNPN and CDR2 SVGIG (reference sequence). This clone was recorded once. Measured with immunoSEQ multiplex PCR; TCRdb has only the in-frame clones, and not every one. This sample has around 310,000 clones, with around 87% found just once. This TCR derives from a woman in her forties with COVID-19, enrolled during active disease. V usage is TRBV30 and J usage is TRBJ1-2; the match to TRBD1 covers 7 bases. Sequenced sample: peripheral blood. The CDR3 loop reads CAWIQGNGYTF. The CDR3 nucleotides are TGTGCCTGGATACAGGGGAATGGCTACACCTTC.